Each of the 21 T cell receptor beta chains below was sequenced from the same sample in a study of T cells in Graves' hyperthyroidism and ophthalmopathy. Amplified regions were TCR beta CDR3 sequences from RNA transcripts. The primer set for the first-round RT-PCR of the TCR CDR3 was HTBI. TCRdb redid the calling of the multiplex PCR reads with MiXCR, one entry per CDR3 protein. The sample lists around 340,000 distinct CDR3 sequences, 15% to 20% occurring once. Sequences were obtained from blood. These TCRs come from a woman in her fifties or sixties with Graves' hyperthyroidism.

This clonotype has ten or more counts. The V call is TRBV3-1, the J call TRBJ2-3; D gene ambiguous. The CDR3 length is 14 residues. V lost 4 bases, J lost 8 bases, and 16 bases lay in between. CDR1 and CDR2 from the germline V gene are LGHDT and YNNKEL (reference sequence). The CDR3 DNA sequence: TGTGCCAGCAGCCCTTATACCGGGTCTCGTACGCAGTATTTT. Its protein is CASSPYTGSRTQYF.

This clonotype was detected only a few times. This chain uses TRBV5-1 with TRBJ2-1, with 8 bases matching TRBD2. The CDR3 runs 15 residues. Trimming cost V 8 bases and J 4 bases; bases outside gene matches: 11. CDR1 and CDR2 (germline): SGHRS, YFSETQ. As DNA, the CDR3 is TGCGCCAGTTCACTCGGGGGGGCCACGTACAATGAGCAGTTCTTC. Protein: CASSLGGATYNEQFF.

This clonotype has a count of ten or more. The chain has TRBV27 and TRBJ2-5; 8 nucleotides match TRBD1. V shed 2 bases and J 5 bases; nucleotides not matched to a gene: 4. The CDR3 loop spans 14 amino acids. Germline V gene lookup returns CDR1 MNHEY and CDR2 SMNVEV (reference sequence). The CDR3 DNA is TGTGCCAGCAGTTTACGGACAGGGATGGAGACCCAGTACTTC. Encoded protein: CASSLRTGMETQYF.

The gene calls are TRBV27 and TRBJ2-2, with D perhaps TRBD2 (6 bases). The germline gives CDR1 MNHEY, CDR2 SMNVEV (reference sequence). Trimming removed 5 bases from V and 1 base from J, with 11 bases in between. This CDR3 is 15 amino acids long. The CDR3 sequence is CASSREAGNTGELFF. The CDR3 DNA is TGTGCCAGCAGTAGGGAGGCGGGGAACACCGGGGAGCTGTTTTTT.

At least ten counts were recorded for this clonotype. The chain couples TRBV28 to TRBJ2-7, with a possible D match to TRBD1 (6 bases). V dropped 6 bases and J dropped 4 bases, with 16 bases sitting between them. CDR3 length: 14 amino acids. Germline lookup yields CDR1 MDHEN and CDR2 SYDVKM. Here the CDR3 reads CASSPRDKVYEQYF. Here the CDR3 DNA reads TGTGCCAGCAGCCCCCGGGACAAGGTGTACGAGCAGTACTTC.

This clonotype was seen ten or more times. The chain carries TRBV4-2 and TRBJ1-1; perhaps TRBD1 as D (6 bases). CDR3 length: 15 amino acids. Between the trimmed V and J ends, which lost 4 bases and 6 bases, there was a span of 18 bases. The germline CDR1 and CDR2 sequences are LGHNA and YNFKEQ. DNA of the CDR3: TGTGCCAGCAGCCCCTGGGACACCCCTGGGCCTGAAGCTTTCTTT. As protein: CASSPWDTPGPEAFF.

This clonotype was seen ten or more times. For the CDR3, the DNA is TGTGCCAGCAGTTCACCCCCTGGGGGGGGGGGGAGTAATGAGCAGTTCTTC. It is translated as CASSSPPGGGGSNEQFF. The chain carries TRBV28 and TRBJ2-1, with TRBD2 matching 7 bases. The V gene's germline CDR1 is MDHEN and CDR2 SYDVKM. V lost 4 bases to trimming and J lost 7 bases; unmatched junction nucleotides: 16. The CDR3 runs to 17 residues.

There are many counts of this clonotype. The V gene is TRBV20-1, the J gene TRBJ2-3, with D possibly TRBD2 on 7 matching bases. The germline V gene has CDR1 DFQATT and CDR2 SNEGSKA (reference sequence). The CDR3 loop spans 13 amino acids. V gave up 7 bases and J gave up 4 bases, with 15 bases separating them. CDR3 coding DNA: TGCAGTGTCCACGGAGGGGGGGCAGATACGCAGTATTTT. Amino acid sequence: CSVHGGGADTQYF.

On this clonotype itself: With a much larger clone just one base away, this may be a read error. J is TRBJ2-3 and V is TRBV12-3 or TRBV12-4; no reliable D call. The CDR3 loop spans 13 amino acids. The CDR3 coding sequence is TGTGCCGGCAGTTTACAAGCCGGGGATACGCAGTATTTT. It yields the protein CAGSLQAGDTQYF.

There are a few counts of this clonotype. For the CDR3, the DNA is TGTGCCAGCAGCTTAGATCTAACAGAGCAGTACTTC. It yields the protein CASSLDLTEQYF. This chain connects TRBV11-2 to TRBJ2-7; no clear D gene. V lost 0 bases to trimming and J lost 7 bases, with 7 bases between them. CDR3 length: 12 amino acids. CDR1 and CDR2 (germline): SGHAT, FQNNGV.

This clonotype was seen many times. The rearrangement links TRBV11-2 to TRBJ2-1; no reliable D call. This CDR3 has 14 amino acids. Deletions cut 2 bases from V and 10 bases from J, with 15 bases between. Germline V lookup: CDR1 SGHAT, CDR2 FQNNGV. The CDR3 region is CASSLTPSFDEQFF. In DNA, the CDR3 is TGTGCCAGCAGCTTAACACCCTCCTTCGACGAGCAGTTCTTC.

This clonotype was detected ten times or more. The chain employs TRBV11-2 and TRBJ1-1; 10 positions agree with TRBD1. After removal of 7 bases from V and 5 bases from J, the junction contained 7 bases not matched to a gene. The CDR3 runs to 14 residues. The germline V gene encodes CDR1 SGHAT and CDR2 FQNNGV. The CDR3: CASTSDRGLTEAFF. CDR3 in DNA: TGTGCCAGCACCTCTGACAGGGGGCTAACTGAAGCTTTCTTT. The full variable domain, rest sourced from reference TRBV11-2 and TRBJ1-1, is EAGVAQSPRYKIIEKRQSVAFWCNPISGHATLYWYQQILGQGPKLLIQFQNNGVVDDSQLPKDRFSAERLKGVDSTLKIQPAKLEDSAVYLCASTSDRGLTEAFFGQGTRLTVV.

The chain couples TRBV11-1 to TRBJ1-4, with D possibly being TRBD1 (6 bases). V dropped 2 bases and J dropped 3 bases, with 19 bases sitting between them. The CDR3 runs 18 residues. The germline CDR1 and CDR2 sequences are SGHAT and FQDESV (reference sequence). The CDR3 protein is CASSLKQGNYEANEKLFF. CDR3 bases: TGTGCCAGCAGCTTAAAACAGGGCAACTACGAGGCTAATGAAAAACTGTTTTTT.

This clonotype was counted ten times or more. The V gene is TRBV7-9, the J gene TRBJ2-3; 7 nucleotides align to TRBD1. The CDR3 covers 15 residues. Germline CDR1 is SEHNR and CDR2 is FQNEAQ (reference sequence). Trimming took 4 bases from V and 2 from J; bases not matched to a gene: 6. The CDR3 coding sequence is TGTGCCAGCAGCTACGGACAGGCGAACACAGATACGCAGTATTTT. Translation gives CASSYGQANTDTQYF.

This clonotype was seen only a few times. V gene TRBV4-1 combines with J gene TRBJ2-3, with 8 bases identical to TRBD2. Per the germline V gene, CDR1 is MGHRA and CDR2 is YSYEKL. The ends lost 1 base at V and 2 bases at J; junction bases unmatched: 5. This CDR3 has 16 amino acids. The CDR3 DNA reads as TGCGCCAGCAGCCAAGGGGGTAGCGGGGACACAGATACGCAGTATTTT. Translating it yields CASSQGGSGDTDTQYF.

This clonotype has a handful of counts. V is TRBV7-9 and J is TRBJ1-1; TRBD1 is a possible D gene (6 bases). The V and J ends lost 6 bases and 1 base respectively, with 9 bases between them. CDR3 length: 13 amino acids. Germline V lookup: CDR1 SEHNR, CDR2 FQNEAQ (reference sequence). The CDR3 region has the DNA TGTGCCAGCAGGCAGGGGCCGAACACTGAAGCTTTCTTT. Translating it yields CASRQGPNTEAFF.

J is TRBJ1-1 and V is TRBV28, with D tentatively TRBD1 (5 bases). The CDR3 is 13 residues long. The germline gives CDR1 MDHEN, CDR2 SYDVKM. Trimming shortened V by 8 bases and J by 6 bases, and 16 bases separated the two germline ends. The CDR3: CASWGSGGAEAFF. The CDR3 DNA is TGTGCCAGCTGGGGGTCAGGCGGGGCTGAAGCTTTCTTT.

There are many counts of this clonotype. The V and J genes are TRBV4-1 and TRBJ2-5; 7 positions agree with TRBD2. Germline V gives CDR1 MGHRA, CDR2 YSYEKL. V lost 2 bases, J lost 1 base, and 4 bases stayed unmatched. The CDR3 sequence is 15 residues long. This CDR3 reads CASSQTTSTQETQYF. The DNA of the CDR3 is TGCGCCAGCAGCCAAACGACTAGCACCCAAGAGACCCAGTACTTC.

This clonotype occurred once. CDR3 protein: CSVERTGYLTNYGYTF. CDR3 sequence (DNA): TGCAGCGTGGAAAGGACAGGCTACCTAACTAACTATGGCTACACCTTC. The chain uses TRBV29-1 and TRBJ1-2; 7 bases map to TRBD1. The CDR3 extends over 16 amino acids. Trimming removed 6 bases from V and 0 bases from J; junction bases left unmatched: 13. Germline CDR1 is SQVTM and CDR2 is ANQGSEA.

This clonotype has a count of ten or more. The chain is built from TRBV10-3 and TRBJ2-7, with D perhaps being TRBD1 or TRBD2 (5 bases each). Trimming pared 3 bases from V and 5 bases from J, leaving 11 bases between. Per the germline V gene, CDR1 is ENHRY and CDR2 is SYGVKD. The CDR3 has 13 residues. CDR3 residues: CAISEGTRDEQYF. CDR3 in DNA: TGTGCCATCAGTGAAGGGACCCGGGACGAGCAGTACTTC.

This clonotype has ten or more counts. The rearrangement uses TRBV6-2 or TRBV6-3 and TRBJ2-7; D might be TRBD2 (6 bases). The CDR3 has 13 amino acids. Trimming shortened V by 4 bases and J by 3 bases, and 10 bases separated the two germline ends. In germline, CDR1 is MNHEY, CDR2 SVGEGT. The CDR3 protein is CASSWAGIYEQYF. The CDR3 nucleotides read TGTGCCAGCAGTTGGGCGGGAATCTACGAGCAGTACTTC.